Below are 20 T cell receptor beta chains sequenced from a single sample in a study of cytomegalovirus exposure and HLA in healthy donors. 60 Vbeta and 13 Jbeta primers were used in PCR. The repertoire was sequenced with immunoSEQ multiplex PCR; TCRdb's copy has only in-frame clones and lacks some. Of 300,000 or so clones listed, 84% are singletons. The sequenced sample consisted of PBMCs. The receptors stem from a woman in her thirties or forties in good health and CMV-seropositive.

The chain links TRBV5-6 to TRBJ1-5; TRBD1 might be the D (6 bases). Deletions cut 3 bases from V and 4 bases from J, with 17 bases between. Germline CDR1 reads SGHDT; CDR2 reads YYEEEE. This CDR3 comprises 16 residues. As DNA, the CDR3 is TGTGCCAGCAGCTCGATCGGTGGGGGGGCTAATCAGCCCCAGCATTTT. Translated: CASSSIGGGANQPQHF.

This clone was counted only a few times. The CDR3 sequence: CASRQSNEQFF. CDR3 bases: TGCGCCAGCCGACAGTCCAATGAGCAGTTCTTC. V gene TRBV5-1 combines with J gene TRBJ2-1; D possibly corresponds to TRBD1 (5 bases). The length of the CDR3 is 11 residues. The ends were cut back, 7 bases at V and 6 bases at J, with 8 bases in the middle. The germline V gene has CDR1 SGHRS and CDR2 YFSETQ.

The chain uses TRBV6-5 and TRBJ1-5, with D possibly being TRBD1 (6 bases). The CDR3 sequence is 14 residues long. Germline CDR1 MNHEY, CDR2 SVGAGI. V lost 6 bases, J lost 7 bases, and 16 bases lay in between. The CDR3 region has the DNA TGTGCCAGCAGCTCCAGGGACACGAGGCAGCCCCAGCATTTT. Encoded protein: CASSSRDTRQPQHF.

This clone occurred a few times. J is TRBJ2-5 and V is TRBV29-1; 9 bases are shared with TRBD2. Germline assignment: CDR1 SQVTM and CDR2 ANQGSEA. The CDR3 totals 14 residues. Trimming removed 5 bases from V and 4 bases from J; junction bases left unmatched: 8. CDR3 in DNA: TGCAGCGTTCCCGCGGGGGGGGGTGGAGAGACCCAGTACTTC. Translating gives CSVPAGGGGETQYF.

The chain joins TRBV5-6 to TRBJ1-1; the D gene is possibly TRBD1 (5 bases). V lost 1 base, J lost 5 bases, and 6 bases lay in between. This CDR3 comprises 12 residues. Looked up from germline, CDR1 is SGHDT and CDR2 is YYEEEE. The CDR3 sequence: CASSLYRTEAFF. Here the CDR3 DNA reads TGTGCCAGCAGCTTGTACAGGACTGAAGCTTTCTTT.

The rearrangement links TRBV10-3 to TRBJ2-1, with TRBD2 identical over 9 bases. The CDR3 length is 13 residues. The J segment lost 7 bases and the V segment lost 4 bases, leaving 2 bases of the junction unmatched. The germline gives CDR1 ENHRY, CDR2 SYGVKD. The CDR3 is CAISGSGRNEQFF. CDR3 in DNA: TGTGCCATCAGTGGGAGCGGGAGGAATGAGCAGTTCTTC.

The chain carries TRBV19 and TRBJ2-3; maybe TRBD2 (7 bases). CDR3 size: 16 residues. V was clipped by 6 bases and J by 1 base, with 17 bases between them. In germline, CDR1 is LNHDA, CDR2 SQIVND (reference sequence). CDR3 sequence reads: CASSRSRGAGTDTQYF. Written as DNA, the CDR3 is TGTGCCAGTAGCCGGAGCCGGGGGGCCGGCACAGATACGCAGTATTTT.

This clone was found a few times. The chain joins TRBV19 to TRBJ2-7; D might be TRBD2 (5 bases). The germline V gene has CDR1 LNHDA and CDR2 SQIVND (reference sequence). The germline V and J ends were trimmed by 1 base and 2 bases, with 12 bases remaining between them. The CDR3 extends over 15 amino acids. This CDR3 is CASSIGETSAYEQYF. CDR3 coding DNA: TGTGCCAGTAGTATAGGGGAGACGTCAGCCTACGAGCAGTACTTC.

The J gene is TRBJ2-7, the V gene TRBV6-1; TRBD1 agrees at 8 bases. CDR1 and CDR2 from the germline V gene are MNHNS and SASEGT. J gave up 7 bases and V 10 bases, and 12 bases lay outside the gene matches. This CDR3 contains 13 residues. The CDR3 coding sequence is TGTGCCACCGCCGGGGCAGGGGGCTTTGAGCAGTACTTC. Encoded protein: CATAGAGGFEQYF.

The chain carries TRBV18 and TRBJ1-1, with D maybe TRBD1 (6 bases). V was pared by 3 bases and J by 1 base, with 12 bases between. Germline loops: CDR1 KGHSH, CDR2 LQKENI. This CDR3 is 15 amino acids long. DNA for the CDR3: TGTGCCAGCTCACCCACAGGGTGGGGGAACACTGAAGCTTTCTTT. It specifies CASSPTGWGNTEAFF.

The V gene is TRBV7-6, the J gene TRBJ2-7, with a possible D match to TRBD2 (5 bases). CDR3 size: 13 residues. The germline V and J ends were trimmed by 5 bases and 1 base, with 9 bases remaining between them. Per the germline V gene, CDR1 is SGHVS and CDR2 is FNYEAQ. The CDR3 loop is CASSPGLSYEQYF. In DNA, the CDR3 is TGTGCCAGCAGCCCCGGACTTTCCTACGAGCAGTACTTC.

J is TRBJ2-3 and V is TRBV7-9, with 11 bases identical to TRBD2. Germline loops: CDR1 SEHNR, CDR2 FQNEAQ (reference sequence). V shed 4 bases, J shed 2 bases, and the junction held 8 bases outside the gene matches. CDR3 length: 17 residues. The CDR3 DNA follows: TGTGCCAGCAGCTCTCCGGGACTAGCGGAGCCCACAGATACGCAGTATTTT. Amino acid sequence: CASSSPGLAEPTDTQYF.

The chain is built from TRBV30 and TRBJ2-5, with 7 bases that match TRBD1. This CDR3 is 14 amino acids long. V lost 1 base, J lost 2 bases, and 4 bases stayed unmatched. CDR1 is GTSNPN, CDR2 SVGIG, per germline (reference sequence). In DNA, the CDR3 is TGTGCCTGGAGTGGGGGGACAGAACAAGAGACCCAGTACTTC. Protein sequence: CAWSGGTEQETQYF.

The V call is TRBV15, the J call TRBJ1-4; TRBD1 matches at 10 bases. The CDR3 is made up of 14 amino acids. Germline CDR1 LNHNV, CDR2 YYDKDF (reference sequence). V shed 4 bases, J shed 8 bases, and the junction held 4 bases outside the gene matches. As DNA, the CDR3 is TGTGCCACCAGCATGGACAGGGGGAGGGAAAAACTGTTTTTT. This encodes CATSMDRGREKLFF.

This clone was recorded once. The chain couples TRBV30 to TRBJ2-5, with TRBD2 identical over 8 bases. CDR1 GTSNPN and CDR2 SVGIG come from the germline V gene (reference sequence). The length of the CDR3 is 16 residues. The V segment lost 0 bases and the J segment 0 bases; nucleotides outside the gene matches: 6. The CDR3 reads CAWSVLLAANQETQYF. CDR3 DNA: TGTGCCTGGAGTGTACTACTAGCGGCCAACCAAGAGACCCAGTACTTC.

V is TRBV18 and J is TRBJ2-5; D remains ambiguous. The CDR3 sequence is 11 residues long. Germline V gene sequence: CDR1 KGHSH, CDR2 LQKENI. The ends were cut back, 3 bases at V and 5 bases at J, with 4 bases in the middle. The CDR3 DNA follows: TGTGCCAGCTCACCCGGGGAGACCCAGTACTTC. Translation gives CASSPGETQYF. The full variable domain, rest sourced from reference TRBV18 and TRBJ2-5, is NAGVMQNPRHLVRRRGQEARLRCSPMKGHSHVYWYRQLPEEGLKFMVYLQKENIIDESGMPKERFSAEFPKEGPSILRIQQVVRGDSAAYFCASSPGETQYFGPGTRLLVL.

CDR3 nucleotides: TGTGCCAGCAGCGACAGGGACACAGATACGCAGTATTTT. Translation gives CASSDRDTDTQYF. The rearrangement links TRBV11-3 to TRBJ2-3, with TRBD1 matching 7 bases. The CDR3 is 13 amino acids. CDR1 and CDR2 (germline): SGHNT, YENEEA. V was clipped by 5 bases and J by 2 bases; unmatched bases: 1.

The chain uses TRBV7-9 and TRBJ1-6; a possible D gene is TRBD1 (5 bases). The CDR3 sequence is 15 residues long. V was trimmed by 2 bases and J by 9 bases, leaving 14 bases between them. Germline values: CDR1 SEHNR, CDR2 FQNEAQ (reference sequence). The CDR3 protein is CASSLSGGLASPLHF. DNA for the CDR3: TGTGCCAGCAGCTTATCCGGGGGTCTCGCTTCACCCCTCCACTTT.

This chain uses TRBV6-5 with TRBJ1-5; TRBD1 matches at 7 bases. The CDR3 length is 15 residues. The V and J ends lost 5 bases and 2 bases, in that order; junction bases with no gene match: 6. Germline-derived CDR1 and CDR2 are MNHEY and SVGAGI. Written as DNA, the CDR3 is TGTGCCAGCAGTAGTCTTACAGGGGGCAATCAGCCCCAGCATTTT. Its protein product is CASSSLTGGNQPQHF.

The gene calls are TRBV6-5 and TRBJ2-7; 7 nucleotides match TRBD2. CDR1 is MNHEY, CDR2 SVGAGI, per germline. The V gene end was trimmed by 2 bases and the J gene end by 0 bases; junction bases not matched to a gene: 4. This CDR3 comprises 15 residues. The CDR3 protein is CASSYRRESSYEQYF. The DNA of the CDR3 is TGTGCCAGCAGTTACCGGCGGGAGAGCTCCTACGAGCAGTACTTC.